The next 11 T cell receptor beta chains were all read from a single sample in a study of T-cell reconstitution after alpha-beta-depleted transplantation in children. The TCRbeta library was prepared with unique molecular identifiers. TCRdb used MiXCR to reprocess the PCR reads, holding one entry per CDR3 protein. The repertoire consists of about 48,000 distinct CDR3 sequences, with under 6.5% occurring once and the leading ten covering around 31%. The input for sequencing was PBMCs, mostly from graft donor cells, taken 60 days after TCRalphabeta/CD19-depleted stem cell transplant. The receptors stem from a female patient between 2 and 10 years old who had a stem cell transplant for aplastic anemia, so the T cells may come from the graft donor.

This clonotype was picked up many times. V is TRBV24-1 and J is TRBJ2-3; 10 nucleotides agree with TRBD2. The CDR3 consists of 17 residues. Germline CDR1 KGHDR, CDR2 SFDVKD. The J segment lost 1 base and the V segment lost 4 bases, leaving 7 bases of the junction unmatched. The CDR3 here is CATSEPTLAGGTDTQYF. CDR3 in DNA: TGTGCCACCAGTGAACCAACCCTAGCGGGAGGCACAGATACGCAGTATTTT.

V and J are TRBV28 and TRBJ1-1; tentative D call: TRBD1 (6 bases). With 2 bases removed from V and 4 bases from J, the gap between germline ends came to 11 bases. CDR3 length: 14 residues. Per the germline V gene, CDR1 is MDHEN and CDR2 is SYDVKM. The DNA for the CDR3 is TGTGCCAGCAGTTTAGTGAGGGGGGTCACTGAAGCTTTCTTT. Translation gives CASSLVRGVTEAFF.

This clonotype was counted ten times or more. The chain combines TRBV27 with TRBJ2-6; D unclear. The CDR3 has 15 residues. The ends were cut back, 0 bases at V and 0 bases at J, with 3 bases in the middle. Per the germline V gene, CDR1 is MNHEY and CDR2 is SMNVEV (reference sequence). CDR3 DNA sequence: TGTGCCAGCAGTTTATCGAGCTCTGGGGCCAACGTCCTGACTTTC. This encodes CASSLSSSGANVLTF.

This clonotype has a count of ten or more. The chain recombines TRBV7-9 with TRBJ2-3; 11 nucleotides align to TRBD2. Germline V gene lookup returns CDR1 SEHNR and CDR2 FQNEAQ (reference sequence). Unmatched junction bases numbered 3, after V lost 4 bases and J lost 6 bases. CDR3 size: 14 residues. The CDR3 bases are TGTGCCAGCAGCTCGGGACTAGCGGAGGATACGCAGTATTTT. Amino acid sequence: CASSSGLAEDTQYF.

To note about this clonotype: The junction shows a germline mismatch at one end, possibly a read error. The chain carries TRBV12-3 or TRBV12-4 and TRBJ1-2; unclear D gene. CDR3 length: 11 residues. The DNA for the CDR3 is TGTGCCAGCAGTTTAATCCATGGCTACCCCTTC. It yields the protein CASSLIHGYPF.

This clonotype was detected many times. V usage is TRBV10-3 and J usage is TRBJ2-2, with D possibly TRBD2 on 6 matching bases. The CDR3 runs 16 residues. Per the germline V gene, CDR1 is ENHRY and CDR2 is SYGVKD. The V end was cut by 3 bases, the J end by 1 base, with 12 bases between. CDR3 DNA: TGTGCCATCAGTGAATTGGGACTGATGAACACCGGGGAGCTGTTTTTT. This encodes CAISELGLMNTGELFF.

This clonotype was counted at least ten times. CDR3 bases: TGCAGTGCTAGAGATCTGAAGCGGGAGGGCCCGTTAGCCAAAAACATTCAGTACTTC. It specifies CSARDLKREGPLAKNIQYF. J is TRBJ2-4 and V is TRBV20-1; 10 nucleotides match TRBD2. The CDR3 covers 19 residues. The V segment lost 0 bases and the J segment 0 bases; nucleotides outside the gene matches: 11. CDR1 DFQATT and CDR2 SNEGSKA come from the germline V gene (reference sequence).

This clonotype showed up many times. The chain combines TRBV6-2 or TRBV6-3 with TRBJ2-3, with 9 nucleotides matching TRBD2. With 5 bases clipped from V and 3 bases from J, the junction kept 3 bases outside the gene matches. The CDR3 loop spans 14 amino acids. CDR1 and CDR2 from the germline V gene are MNHEY and SVGEGT. CDR3 region: CASSQSGGTDTQYF. The CDR3 DNA is TGTGCCAGCAGTCAGAGCGGGGGGACAGATACGCAGTATTTT.

This clonotype occurred many times. The gene calls are TRBV6-1 and TRBJ1-4, with a tentative D call TRBD1 (5 bases). CDR3 size: 15 residues. Germline lookup yields CDR1 MNHNS and CDR2 SASEGT. V shed 0 bases and J shed 12 bases, with 17 bases lying between them. In DNA form, the CDR3 reads TGTGCCAGCAGTGAAGCTTTCGGGGGGGGAAGAGAACTGTTTTTT. Amino acids: CASSEAFGGGRELFF.

The chain uses TRBV18 and TRBJ1-5, with 7 bases lining up with TRBD1. CDR3 length equals 14 residues. The germline gives CDR1 KGHSH, CDR2 LQKENI. V lost 3 bases to trimming and J lost 4 bases; unmatched junction nucleotides: 3. CDR3 residues: CASSPGTVNQPQHF. The CDR3 DNA reads as TGTGCCAGCTCACCCGGGACAGTAAATCAGCCCCAGCATTTT.

This clonotype showed up many times. The chain combines TRBV20-1 with TRBJ1-2; no definite D call. V was pared by 8 bases and J by 2 bases, with 18 bases between. The CDR3 length is 14 residues. CDR1 and CDR2 (germline): DFQATT, SNEGSKA (reference sequence). This chain's CDR3 is CSTQLALRNYGYTF. The CDR3 DNA follows: TGCAGTACTCAGCTGGCGTTACGCAACTATGGCTACACCTTC.